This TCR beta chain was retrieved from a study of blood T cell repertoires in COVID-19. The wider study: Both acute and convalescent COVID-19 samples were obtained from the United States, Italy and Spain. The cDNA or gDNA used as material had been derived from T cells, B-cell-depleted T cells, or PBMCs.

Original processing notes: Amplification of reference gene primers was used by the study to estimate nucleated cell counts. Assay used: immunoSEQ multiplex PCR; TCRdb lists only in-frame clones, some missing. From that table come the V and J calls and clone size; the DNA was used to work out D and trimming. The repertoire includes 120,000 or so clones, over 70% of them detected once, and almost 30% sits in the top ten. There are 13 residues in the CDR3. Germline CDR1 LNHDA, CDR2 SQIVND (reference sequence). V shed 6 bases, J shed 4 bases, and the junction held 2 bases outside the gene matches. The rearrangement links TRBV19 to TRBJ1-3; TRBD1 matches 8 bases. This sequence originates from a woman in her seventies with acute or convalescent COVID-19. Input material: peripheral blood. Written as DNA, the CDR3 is TGTGCCAGTAGGGACAGGGCCGGAAACACCATATATTTT. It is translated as CASRDRAGNTIYF.